This is a list of T cell receptor beta chains from one sample in a study of T-cell reconstitution after alpha-beta-depleted transplantation in children. In TCRdb, the PCR reads were re-called with MiXCR into one record per CDR3 protein. The sample shows 200,000 to 300,000 distinct CDR3 sequences, about 25% of them seen only once. Sample: PBMCs, taken before TCRalphabeta/CD19-depleted stem cell transplant. The source of these receptors is a girl aged 2-10 years with Fanconi anemia, due to receive a stem cell transplant. Both conserved end residues are part of each CDR3. A D gene is named only where the DNA matches it firmly. Some rows mark clone size as missing; the rest say once, few, many or name a class of expanded clone.

v_gene	abundance	d_gene	j_gene	CDR3nt	CDR3aa
TRBV11-2	many	.	TRBJ2-7	TGTGCCAGCAGCTTAGTAACCTACGAGCAGTACTTC	CASSLVTYEQYF
TRBV6-5	.	TRBD2	TRBJ2-3	TGTGCCAGCAGTTACTCGAAAATGGCGGGAGTAGGAGATACGCAGTATTTT	CASSYSKMAGVGDTQYF
TRBV12-3/TRBV12-4	many	.	TRBJ2-1	TGTGCCAGCTTGGGGGCCGACAACAATGAGCAGTTCTTC	CASLGADNNEQFF
TRBV25-1	many	TRBD2	TRBJ2-7	TGTGCCAGCAGTGGAACGGGGACTAGCTCCTACGAGCAGTACTTC	CASSGTGTSSYEQYF
TRBV20-1	.	.	TRBJ1-4	TGCTGTGCTAGAAGTGCGGGGGGCGCGAATTTTGGCACTAATGAAAAACTGTTTTTT	CCARSAGGANFGTNEKLFF
TRBV10-2	many	TRBD2	TRBJ2-5	TGCGCCAGCAGTGAGTCTCTAGCGGGAGTAGGGGAGACCCAGTACTTC	CASSESLAGVGETQYF
TRBV20-1	.	.	TRBJ2-1	TGCAGTGCTAGAGTTGGGACCAGCTCAGGGTACAATGAGCAGTTCTTC	CSARVGTSSGYNEQFF
TRBV4-1	.	.	TRBJ2-7	TGCGCCAGCAGCCTTCGGGGTGGCCAGCAGTACTTC	CASSLRGGQQYF
TRBV29-1	few	TRBD1	TRBJ2-3	TGCAGCACCAGTGACAGGGGGCGCGCAGATACGCAGTATTTT	CSTSDRGRADTQYF
TRBV7-3	once	.	TRBJ2-1	TGTGCCAGCAGCTCCCGACTCCGGGGGAGCTCCTACAATGAGCAGTTCTTC	CASSSRLRGSSYNEQFF
TRBV20-1	many	.	TRBJ2-1	TGCAGTGCCCTACGCGGGGAAGCCCCCGATAATGAGCAGTTCTTC	CSALRGEAPDNEQFF
TRBV5-8	few	.	TRBJ2-3	TGTGCCAGCAGCTTGGGAGCAGGGAGTTTGGCAGATACGCAGTATTTT	CASSLGAGSLADTQYF
TRBV20-1	few	TRBD2	TRBJ2-5	TGCAGTGCTAGATCCCGGGGGGGCGGGGCTTTTTCCTTCCAGTACTTC	CSARSRGGGAFSFQYF
TRBV7-3	few	.	TRBJ2-1	TGTGCCAGCAGCTTAAAAACGCGGAACTCTTACAATGAGCAGTTCTTC	CASSLKTRNSYNEQFF
TRBV7-2	few	TRBD1	TRBJ2-1	TGTGCCAGCAGCTTAGTCGGGACAGGGGACTTCTACAATGAGCAGTTCTTC	CASSLVGTGDFYNEQFF
TRBV29-1	few	TRBD2	TRBJ2-7	TGCAGCGTGGTCCCGGGACTAGAGTCATATGAGCAGTACTTC	CSVVPGLESYEQYF
TRBV7-2	once	.	TRBJ2-1	TGTGCCAGCAGCTTAGGACTAGTACATGACAATGAGCAGTTCTTC	CASSLGLVHDNEQFF
TRBV20-1	many	TRBD1	TRBJ1-2	TGCAGTGCGGTACAGGGGGCGTATGGCTACACCTTC	CSAVQGAYGYTF
TRBV29-1	.	.	TRBJ1-2	TGCAGCGTTGAAGATCGTGGCAGTCTCTATGGCTACACCTTC	CSVEDRGSLYGYTF
TRBV5-6	many	TRBD2	TRBJ2-1	TGTGCCAGCAGCTTTAGGCGGGAGTGGTACAATGAGCAGTTCTTC	CASSFRREWYNEQFF
TRBV29-1	few	.	TRBJ2-3	TGCAGCGTTGTTTTCCCAGATACGCAGTATTTT	CSVVFPDTQYF
TRBV6-1	.	TRBD1	TRBJ2-1	TGTGCCAGCAGCCGACAGGGGTTATCCTACAATGAGCAGTTCTTC	CASSRQGLSYNEQFF
TRBV20-1	.	.	TRBJ1-2	TGCAGTGTCAACTATGGCTACACCTTC	CSVNYGYTF
TRBV20-1	.	.	TRBJ2-7	TGCAGTGTAGGACCCCTATACTCCTACGAGCAGTACTTC	CSVGPLYSYEQYF
TRBV29-1	.	.	TRBJ2-7	TGCAGCGTTGAGGACGGAAGCTCCTACGAGCAGTACTTC	CSVEDGSSYEQYF
TRBV20-1	many	TRBD1	TRBJ2-1	TGCAGTGCTAGAGGGGGGACAGCCCTTAATGAGCAGTTCTTC	CSARGGTALNEQFF
TRBV7-9	many	TRBD2	TRBJ2-7	TGTGCCAGCAGCCGGACTAGCGGACACTACGAGCAGTACTTC	CASSRTSGHYEQYF
TRBV12-3/TRBV12-4	.	TRBD2	TRBJ2-2	TGTGCCAGCAGTTCCGGGACTAGCGGGAGCCCGCTCACCGGGGAGCTGTTTTTT	CASSSGTSGSPLTGELFF
TRBV20-1	.	.	TRBJ1-5	TGCAGTGCTAAAAAGGAGTTAAATCAGCCCCAGCATTTT	CSAKKELNQPQHF
TRBV20-1	.	.	TRBJ2-5	TGCAGTGCTAGAGTCAGGGGAGAGACCCAGTACTTC	CSARVRGETQYF
TRBV29-1	few	TRBD1	TRBJ1-1	TGCAGCGTTGACAGCAGGGGACAGGGGAGGAACACTGAAGCTTTCTTT	CSVDSRGQGRNTEAFF
TRBV12-3/TRBV12-4	many	.	TRBJ1-2	TGTGCCAGCAGTTCCACGATGCAAGCTAACTATGGCTACACCTTC	CASSSTMQANYGYTF
TRBV29-1	.	.	TRBJ2-5	TGCAGCGTTGAATCCTCCCATTTGCAGTACTTC	CSVESSHLQYF
TRBV27	.	.	TRBJ2-1	TGTGCCAGCAGTTTCGGGAGATCCTACAATGAGCAGTTCTTC	CASSFGRSYNEQFF
TRBV20-1	.	.	TRBJ2-3	TGCAGTGCTCCTAGGGGAGATACGCAGTATTTT	CSAPRGDTQYF
TRBV20-1	.	TRBD2	TRBJ2-3	TGCAGTGCTAGTTTAGCGGGAGGCTACACAGATACGCAGTATTTT	CSASLAGGYTDTQYF
TRBV7-2	.	.	TRBJ2-4	TGTGCCAGCAGCTTACAACATCCGGACTCGGCCAAAAACATTCAGTACTTC	CASSLQHPDSAKNIQYF
TRBV28	.	TRBD2	TRBJ2-3	TGTGCCAGCATGACTACGGTAGCGGGGGCGAACACAGATACGCAGTATTTT	CASMTTVAGANTDTQYF
TRBV29-1	.	TRBD1	TRBJ2-3	TGCAGCGTTGAAGGAGAGATAGACAGGGTTCGCACAGATACGCAGTATTTT	CSVEGEIDRVRTDTQYF
TRBV5-5	.	.	TRBJ1-5	TGTGCCAGCAGCCCCGCGGGTCAGCCCCAGCATTTT	CASSPAGQPQHF
TRBV20-1	many	.	TRBJ2-3	TGCAGTGCTAGAGATCTTTGGGGTAGCACAGATACGCAGTATTTT	CSARDLWGSTDTQYF
TRBV20-1	.	TRBD2	TRBJ2-7	TGCAGTGCTAGGGGGACTAGCGGGACGACCTACGAGCAGTACTTC	CSARGTSGTTYEQYF
TRBV29-1	few	.	TRBJ2-7	TGCAGCGTTAGGCCGAGCTCCTACGAGCAGTACTTC	CSVRPSSYEQYF
TRBV7-3	few	.	TRBJ2-1	TGTGCCAGCAGCTTAACGTGGCTAGGGGACAAATCCAATGAGCAGTTCTTC	CASSLTWLGDKSNEQFF
TRBV5-5	few	TRBD2	TRBJ2-1	TGTGCCAGCAGCCCGGACGTGGGACTAGGATACAATGAGCAGTTCTTC	CASSPDVGLGYNEQFF
TRBV5-1	.	TRBD2	TRBJ2-7	TGCGCCAGCAGCTTTACGATCGGGGGGGCTACTGACGAGCAGTACTTC	CASSFTIGGATDEQYF
TRBV29-1	.	.	TRBJ2-5	TGCAGCGTTGATCGGCTAGCTGAAGAGACCCAGTACTTC	CSVDRLAEETQYF
TRBV10-3	many	TRBD1	TRBJ2-7	TGTGCCATCAGGCCCGGGACAGGGGGCGACGAGCAGTACTTC	CAIRPGTGGDEQYF
TRBV11-2	.	TRBD2	TRBJ2-1	TGTGCCAGCAGCCTTAGCGGGAGCGTTTACAATGAGCAGTTCTTC	CASSLSGSVYNEQFF
TRBV12-3/TRBV12-4	many	TRBD2	TRBJ2-7	TGTGCCAGCAGGTCCGGGACTAGCGGGAGTCGTTACGAGCAGTACTTC	CASRSGTSGSRYEQYF
TRBV9	few	.	TRBJ2-5	TGTGCCAGCAGCGTAGAGGGGGAGACCCAGTACTTC	CASSVEGETQYF
TRBV6-6	many	TRBD1	TRBJ2-7	TGTGCCAGCAGTTACGGGACAGGGGGCGAGCAGTACTTC	CASSYGTGGEQYF
TRBV7-2	few	.	TRBJ2-7	TGTGCCAGCAGCTCCGATAAAGGAGGGAGGAGGTCCTACGAGCAGTACTTC	CASSSDKGGRRSYEQYF
TRBV20-1	.	.	TRBJ1-6	TGCAGTGCTAGAGTTGGGGGTACAGCACCCCTCCACTTT	CSARVGGTAPLHF